The entry below describes one TCR beta chain. The antigen remains undetermined. The table came from immunoSEQ multiplex PCR; TCRdb's copy has only in-frame clones and leaves some out. Among 44,000 or so clones listed, around 82% were seen once. This sample was included in a study of PD-L1 blockade in urothelial cancer. As for the study in general: Blood gave a median approximately 140,000 T cells. Study-level points and caveats: Pretreatment TCR clonality in blood under the median foretold superior survival.

The CDR3 runs to 15 residues. Germline V lookup: CDR1 SGHVS, CDR2 FQNEAQ. Trimming cost V 5 bases and J 0 bases, with 11 bases left between them. The TCR comes from a man in his 70s with urothelial cancer. The material was PBMCs, obtained around atezolizumab (anti-PD-L1) treatment. The rearrangement uses TRBV7-8 and TRBJ1-3, with D tentatively TRBD1 (5 bases). CDR3 DNA: TGTGCCAGCAGCCTCCAACAGGTCTCTGGAAACACCATATATTTT. Translating gives CASSLQQVSGNTIYF.